This T cell receptor beta chain was profiled in a study of tumor-infiltrating lymphocytes in primary liver carcinoma. Whole-study results and caveats: Tumor region pairs showed greater overlap than either tumor-adjacent or tumor-blood pairs did. The study found a significantly higher top-250-clone fraction in tumors than in blood (p = 0.039).

A primer matching the constant region was used to make TCR beta cDNA from approximately 0.45 ug of total RNA. A slightly modified ARM-PCR protocol with three nested multiplex PCR rounds produced these TCR beta libraries. Each CDR3 protein is one row after TCRdb ran MiXCR on the multiplex PCR reads. The sample yields 300,000 to 350,000 distinct CDR3 sequences, around 60% seen once. Blood RNA came from unsorted whole blood; germline DNA was also extracted. Note on this clonotype: What it binds is unknown. A much larger clone lies one base from this, so it may be a read error.

This TCR came from a man between 35 and 55 years old with primary liver carcinoma and hepatitis B virus infection. Sequencing used peripheral blood.

In DNA, the CDR3 is TGCGCCAGCAGCCAAGATCGACAAGCGTTGGGCTATGGCTACAACTTC. Translated, it gives CASSQDRQALGYGYNF. The chain employs TRBV4-1 and TRBJ1-2; D uncertain. CDR3 length: 16 amino acids. Germline values: CDR1 MGHRA, CDR2 YSYEKL.